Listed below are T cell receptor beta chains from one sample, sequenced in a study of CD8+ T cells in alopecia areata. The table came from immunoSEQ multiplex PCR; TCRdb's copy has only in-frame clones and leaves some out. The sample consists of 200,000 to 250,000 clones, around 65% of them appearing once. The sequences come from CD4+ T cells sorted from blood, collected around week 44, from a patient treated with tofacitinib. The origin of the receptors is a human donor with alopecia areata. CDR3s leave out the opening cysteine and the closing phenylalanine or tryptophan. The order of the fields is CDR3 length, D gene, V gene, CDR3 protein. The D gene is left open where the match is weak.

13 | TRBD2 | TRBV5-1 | ASSSQRGGSYEQY
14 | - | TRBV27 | ASSLMSGSNTGELF
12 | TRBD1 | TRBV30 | AWSDRGGANVLT
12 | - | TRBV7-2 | ASSVSGGNTEAF
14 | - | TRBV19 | ASSILAGSGANVLT
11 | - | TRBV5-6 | ASSRQGYNEQF
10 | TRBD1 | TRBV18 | ASSLTGGEQY
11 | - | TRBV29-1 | SVEATPNYGYT
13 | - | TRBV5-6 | ASSRGGAGANVLT
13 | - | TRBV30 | AWSVSIRVNYGYT
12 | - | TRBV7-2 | ASGIGGGNSPLH
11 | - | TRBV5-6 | ASSLVTGEKLF
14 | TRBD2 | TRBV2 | ASRDSGGPSTDTQY
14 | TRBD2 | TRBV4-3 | ASSQEGLAGAGELF
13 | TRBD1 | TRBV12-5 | ASGLARTGGGGYT
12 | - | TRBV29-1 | SVEVDVYQETQY
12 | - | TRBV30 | AWSNSPQDTEAF
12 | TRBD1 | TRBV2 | ASSGVTGTGELF
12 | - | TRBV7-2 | ASSFVRAPDGYT
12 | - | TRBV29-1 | SADPADKFDGYT
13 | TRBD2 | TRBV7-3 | ASSPGGLATGELF
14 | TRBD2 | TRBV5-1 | ASSREGSGGNNEQF
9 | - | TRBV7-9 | ASTSSDEQY
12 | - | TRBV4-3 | ASSQDSGGDGYT
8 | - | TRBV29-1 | SVAGDTQY
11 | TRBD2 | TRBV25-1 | ASSPFSGDTQY
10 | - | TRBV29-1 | SVSLAPDTQY
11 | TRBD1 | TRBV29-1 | SVLGQGLVEQF
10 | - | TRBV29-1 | SVPRQNYGYT
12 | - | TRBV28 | ASQVGAGNTEAF
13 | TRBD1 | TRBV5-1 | ASSPTQGAWNEQF
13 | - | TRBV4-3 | ASSQDRLEPYEQY
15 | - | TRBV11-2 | ASRATLGSSYNSPLH
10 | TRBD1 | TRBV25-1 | ASSVGQGVAF
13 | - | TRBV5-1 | ASSLAVRANTEAF
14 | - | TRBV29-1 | SVVQVEGQMNTEAF
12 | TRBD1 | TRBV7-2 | ASSPGDRPYEQY
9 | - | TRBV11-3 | ACGIGETQY
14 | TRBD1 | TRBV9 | ASSATDRGSYYGYT
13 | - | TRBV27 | ASSLEGWNTGELF
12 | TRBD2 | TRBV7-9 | ASSDPGAGDEQY
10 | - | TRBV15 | ATSSGQETQY
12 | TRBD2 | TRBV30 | AWTPSGGADEQF
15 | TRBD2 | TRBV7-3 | ASSLSPSGGGTDTQY
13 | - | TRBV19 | ASSMAQNSYNEQF
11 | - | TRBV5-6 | ASSPGTAYGYT